This is a list of T cell receptor beta chains from one sample in a study of T cell responses to AZD1222 COVID-19 vaccine. Profiled with immunoSEQ multiplex PCR; TCRdb holds only in-frame clones, not every one. The sample holds about 100,000 clones, about nine tenths seen once. The sample consisted of peripheral blood, taken on day 0 of AZD1222 vaccination. These receptors originate from an adult in good health. Each CDR3 is given with its conserved first and last residue. D genes are given only for firm matches. The size field is filled for only some rows; it gives once, few, many or a size class.

13	TRBD2	TRBV19	TRBJ2-3	-	TGTGCCAGTAGGGATAGCGGGAGAGATACGCAGTATTTT	CASRDSGRDTQYF
17	TRBD2	TRBV11-3	TRBJ2-2	-	TGTGCCAGCAGCCGAGGGTTGACTAGCGGGGCCTCCGGGGAGCTGTTTTTT	CASSRGLTSGASGELFF
14	-	TRBV18	TRBJ1-1	-	TGTGCCAGCTCGCTTAACCGGGTGAACACTGAAGCTTTCTTT	CASSLNRVNTEAFF
15	-	TRBV6-5	TRBJ2-5	-	TGTGCCAGCAGTCTAGGGGACGGTGGAAGGGAGACCCAGTACTTC	CASSLGDGGRETQYF
15	-	TRBV2	TRBJ1-4	-	TGTGCCAGCAGTGATGTATCGGGCACTCCTGGAAAACTGTTTTTT	CASSDVSGTPGKLFF
14	TRBD1	TRBV11-1	TRBJ2-3	-	TGTGCCAGCAGCCGGGACAGAAGCACAGATACGCAGTATTTT	CASSRDRSTDTQYF
18	TRBD2	TRBV28	TRBJ2-4	-	TGTGCCAGCAGTTTAGGTAGCGGGAGGGCCAGGGCCAAAAACATTCAGTACTTC	CASSLGSGRARAKNIQYF
18	TRBD1	TRBV5-1	TRBJ2-3	-	TGCGCCAGCAGCCTTACACCGGGACAGGGCCCTAGCACAGATACGCAGTATTTT	CASSLTPGQGPSTDTQYF
13	TRBD1	TRBV10-3	TRBJ2-5	-	TGTGCCATCAGTGAAGGGGGCCCAGAGACCCAGTACTTC	CAISEGGPETQYF
15	-	TRBV11-2	TRBJ2-3	-	TGTGCCAGCAGCTTAATTTTAAGTTTTTCAGATACGCAGTATTTT	CASSLILSFSDTQYF
16	TRBD2	TRBV4-2	TRBJ2-7	-	TGTGCCAGCAGCCAGGCGGCGGGACTAGCGGACTACGAGCAGTACTTC	CASSQAAGLADYEQYF
13	-	TRBV6-5	TRBJ2-5	-	TGTGCCAGCAGTTACGACACTGAAGAGACCCAGTACTTC	CASSYDTEETQYF
11	-	TRBV20-1	TRBJ1-1	-	TGCAGTGCATCGGGATCCGCTCAAGCTTTCTTT	CSASGSAQAFF
16	-	TRBV28	TRBJ2-7	few	TGTGCCAGCAGGCCCGCGGACGGTCGACCCCCCTACGAGCAGTACTTC	CASRPADGRPPYEQYF
12	-	TRBV2	TRBJ1-1	-	TGTGCCAGCAGTGAAACAGGCCAGTCAGCTTTCTTT	CASSETGQSAFF
14	-	TRBV19	TRBJ2-2	-	TGTGCCAGTATTGGTTTAGGGAACACCGGGGAGCTGTTTTTT	CASIGLGNTGELFF
16	TRBD2	TRBV5-6	TRBJ2-2	-	TGTGCCAGCAGCCCTAGACTAGCGGGAAACACCGGGGAGCTGTTTTTT	CASSPRLAGNTGELFF
13	TRBD2	TRBV19	TRBJ2-4	-	TGTGCCAGTAGCCTGAGAGGGGAGGGCATTCAGTACTTC	CASSLRGEGIQYF
17	TRBD1	TRBV28	TRBJ1-5	-	TGTGCCAGCAGTTTGGGGGGACAGGTGACTAGCAATCAGCCCCAGCATTTT	CASSLGGQVTSNQPQHF
15	-	TRBV11-1	TRBJ2-7	-	TGTGCCAGCAGCCAAGGACAGAGTCGGACGATCGAGCAGTACTTC	CASSQGQSRTIEQYF
13	TRBD1	TRBV30	TRBJ1-2	-	TGTGCCTGGGCTGGGACAGGGTTCCATGGCTACACCTTC	CAWAGTGFHGYTF
13	-	TRBV5-1	TRBJ1-2	-	TGCGCCAGCAGCTTTGATCGTAGGGATGGCTACACCTTC	CASSFDRRDGYTF
16	TRBD2	TRBV7-2	TRBJ2-5	-	TGTGCCAGCAGCTTAGGGAAGCGGGAGTTTCGAGAGACCCAGTACTTC	CASSLGKREFRETQYF
14	TRBD1	TRBV5-1	TRBJ2-7	-	TGCGCCAGCAGCTTGTCGGGACAGATATACGAGCAGTACTTC	CASSLSGQIYEQYF
15	TRBD1	TRBV6-1	TRBJ2-7	-	TGTGCCAGCAGTGACCACGAGGGGACAGTCTACGAGCAGTACTTC	CASSDHEGTVYEQYF
13	TRBD1	TRBV28	TRBJ1-1	-	TGTGCCAGCAACGCCCGTTCAAGGGGGCAAACTTTCTTT	CASNARSRGQTFF
15	TRBD1	TRBV6-5	TRBJ1-1	once	TGTGCCAGCAGTTACGGGACAGGGGGCTACACTGAAGCTTTCTTT	CASSYGTGGYTEAFF
19	-	TRBV28	TRBJ2-7	-	TGTGCCAGCAGTTTTAGATCTCGCAGGGCCCAGATTTTTTCCTACGAGCAGTACTTC	CASSFRSRRAQIFSYEQYF
14	TRBD1	TRBV7-8	TRBJ2-1	-	TGTGCCAGCGGCAGGCAGGGGGTTAGAGATGAGCAGTTCTTC	CASGRQGVRDEQFF
20	TRBD1	TRBV28	TRBJ1-5	-	TGTGCCAGCAGTCCTACTGGACAGGGGGTCCCATATACCAGTAATCAGCCCCAGCATTTT	CASSPTGQGVPYTSNQPQHF
14	TRBD2	TRBV10-3	TRBJ2-7	-	TGTGCCATCAGCAGAGATGGGGGGGGCTACGAGCAGTACTTC	CAISRDGGGYEQYF
17	-	TRBV15	TRBJ2-4	once	TGTGCCACCAGCGCCCCCGGGGTCCAACTAGCCAAAAACATTCAGTACTTC	CATSAPGVQLAKNIQYF
16	-	TRBV18	TRBJ2-5	-	TGTGCCAGCTCACCCACTTTTCGGGGCCTCCAAGAGACCCAGTACTTC	CASSPTFRGLQETQYF
14	-	TRBV2	TRBJ2-4	-	TGTGCCAGCAGTCCCGGGCAGGGTGTAATCATTCAGTACTTC	CASSPGQGVIIQYF
13	-	TRBV2	TRBJ1-3	-	TGTGCCAGCAGTGATGTGTGGGGAAACACCATATATTTT	CASSDVWGNTIYF
12	-	TRBV7-3	TRBJ2-2	-	TGTGCCAGCAGCCTGCGGGCCGGGGAGCTGTTTTTT	CASSLRAGELFF
15	-	TRBV27	TRBJ2-7	-	TGTGCCAGCAGTTTATTCCTCTTCGGGGCCTACGAGCAGTACTTC	CASSLFLFGAYEQYF
14	-	TRBV5-1	TRBJ1-1	-	TGCGCCAGCAGCCACTGGGGGGCAGACACTGAAGCTTTCTTT	CASSHWGADTEAFF
10	-	TRBV2	TRBJ2-1	-	TGTGCCAGCAGTGTGAATGAGCAGTTCTTC	CASSVNEQFF
15	-	TRBV7-8	TRBJ2-3	-	TGTGCCAGCAGCTTAGTGGCGACTAGCACAGATACGCAGTATTTT	CASSLVATSTDTQYF
15	-	TRBV11-2	TRBJ2-2	few	TGTGCCAGCAGTCGGGGGCGGCTGAACACCGGGGAGCTGTTTTTT	CASSRGRLNTGELFF
13	-	TRBV6-4	TRBJ1-1	few	TGTGCCAGCAGTGAGATTCCAGAGGCTGAAGCTTTCTTT	CASSEIPEAEAFF
14	-	TRBV2	TRBJ1-1	-	TGTGCCAGCAGCGCACAGCCGGCGAACACTGAAGCTTTCTTT	CASSAQPANTEAFF
14	-	TRBV29-1	TRBJ1-3	once	TGCAGCGTTGAAATGAGGGACACAAGAAACACCATATATTTT	CSVEMRDTRNTIYF
15	-	TRBV5-1	TRBJ2-7	-	TGCGCCAGCAGCCCCGAACCCCCTTCTGTCTACGAGCAGTACTTC	CASSPEPPSVYEQYF
15	TRBD1	TRBV28	TRBJ2-2	-	TGTGCCAGCAGTTTAGGGACAGGGTATACCGGGGAGCTGTTTTTT	CASSLGTGYTGELFF
13	-	TRBV7-9	TRBJ2-1	-	TGTGCCAGCAGCTTGGGACCAAACAATGAGCAGTTCTTC	CASSLGPNNEQFF
15	-	TRBV2	TRBJ1-5	-	TGTGCCAGCAGGAACGGGCGGCAGGCATATCAGCCCCAGCATTTT	CASRNGRQAYQPQHF
12	-	TRBV7-9	TRBJ2-7	-	TGTGCCAGCAGCCCACCAATCTACGAGCAGTACTTC	CASSPPIYEQYF
15	-	TRBV11-2	TRBJ2-5	-	TGTGCCAGCAGCTTAGCCCAGGGGAAGGGCGAGACCCAGTACTTC	CASSLAQGKGETQYF
14	TRBD1	TRBV7-9	TRBJ1-4	-	TGTGCCAGCAGTTCGCAGGGGGCGGAAGAAAAACTGTTTTTT	CASSSQGAEEKLFF
13	-	TRBV6-5	TRBJ1-5	-	TGTGCCAGCAGTTACGGGGAAAATCAGCCCCAGCATTTT	CASSYGENQPQHF
12	TRBD1	TRBV24-1	TRBJ1-2	-	TGTGCCACCAGTGATCCCGACAGGGAAAAGACCTTC	CATSDPDREKTF
10	-	TRBV6-6	TRBJ1-5	-	TGTGCCAGCCACTATCAGCCCCAGCATTTT	CASHYQPQHF
19	TRBD2	TRBV9	TRBJ2-3	-	TGTGCCAGCAGCACTGGGACTAGCGGACCCCGGGTCCTTCGAGATACGCAGTATTTT	CASSTGTSGPRVLRDTQYF